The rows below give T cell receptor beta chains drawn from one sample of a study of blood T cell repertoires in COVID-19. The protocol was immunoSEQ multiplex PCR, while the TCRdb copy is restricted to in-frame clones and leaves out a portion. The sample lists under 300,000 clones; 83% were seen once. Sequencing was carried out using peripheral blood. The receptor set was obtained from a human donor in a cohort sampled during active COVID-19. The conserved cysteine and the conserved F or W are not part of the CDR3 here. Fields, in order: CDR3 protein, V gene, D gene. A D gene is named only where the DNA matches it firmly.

CDR3: ASSVRDTQY
V: TRBV7-9
D: .

CDR3: SALSYEQY
V: TRBV29-1
D: .

CDR3: ASSQQGLAAYNEQF
V: TRBV4-1
D: TRBD2

CDR3: ASSHTSGSDTGELF
V: TRBV3-1/TRBV3-2
D: TRBD2

CDR3: ASSRDRQGGGPQH
V: TRBV27
D: TRBD1

CDR3: SASSSGRPRDQY
V: TRBV20-1
D: .

CDR3: ATSDDRVGTETQY
V: TRBV24-1
D: TRBD1

CDR3: ASSLGGSDEQF
V: TRBV7-7
D: TRBD2

CDR3: ASSLGDLAGGPDEQF
V: TRBV5-1
D: TRBD2

CDR3: ASSFAGGSRYGYT
V: TRBV5-4
D: TRBD1

CDR3: ASRNGVVDTQY
V: TRBV5-1
D: .

CDR3: ASSLRQGMSGNTIY
V: TRBV7-2
D: TRBD1

CDR3: ASSKGLDNEQF
V: TRBV5-1
D: TRBD2

CDR3: ASSPWTGPDTQY
V: TRBV18
D: TRBD1

CDR3: ASTLTRFTDTQY
V: TRBV5-6
D: .

CDR3: ASSYRRGSDSPLH
V: TRBV6-6
D: .

CDR3: ASRGGHDDEQY
V: TRBV2
D: .

CDR3: AMSTRDNEQF
V: TRBV10-3
D: .

CDR3: ASSLQQVLGYT
V: TRBV28
D: .

CDR3: ASSLRTGLGGELF
V: TRBV5-1
D: .

CDR3: AWGLADTQY
V: TRBV30
D: TRBD2

CDR3: SVEGGAGDTQY
V: TRBV29-1
D: .

CDR3: ASGGQGGVYGYT
V: TRBV9
D: TRBD1

CDR3: ASQPSGLLGETQY
V: TRBV19
D: .

CDR3: ASSRPGTEAF
V: TRBV7-3
D: .

CDR3: ASSLSGGRTDTQY
V: TRBV27
D: .